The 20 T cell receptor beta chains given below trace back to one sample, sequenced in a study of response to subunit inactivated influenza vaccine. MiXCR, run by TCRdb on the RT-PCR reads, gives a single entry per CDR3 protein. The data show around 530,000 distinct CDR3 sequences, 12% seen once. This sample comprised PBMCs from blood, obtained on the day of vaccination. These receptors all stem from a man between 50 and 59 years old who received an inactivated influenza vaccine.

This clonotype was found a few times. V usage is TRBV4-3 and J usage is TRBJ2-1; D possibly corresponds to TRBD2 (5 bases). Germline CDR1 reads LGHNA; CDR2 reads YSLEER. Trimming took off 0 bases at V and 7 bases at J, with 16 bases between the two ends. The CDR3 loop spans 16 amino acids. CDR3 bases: TGCGCCAGCAGCCAAGACTGGGCTCCCGGGGTTAATGAGCAGTTCTTC. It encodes CASSQDWAPGVNEQFF.

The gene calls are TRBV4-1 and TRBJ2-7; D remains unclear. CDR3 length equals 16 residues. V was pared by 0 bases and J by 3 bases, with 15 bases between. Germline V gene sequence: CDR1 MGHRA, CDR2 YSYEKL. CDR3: CASSQERLGPSYEQYF. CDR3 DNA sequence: TGCGCCAGCAGCCAAGAACGCCTGGGTCCTAGCTACGAGCAGTACTTC.

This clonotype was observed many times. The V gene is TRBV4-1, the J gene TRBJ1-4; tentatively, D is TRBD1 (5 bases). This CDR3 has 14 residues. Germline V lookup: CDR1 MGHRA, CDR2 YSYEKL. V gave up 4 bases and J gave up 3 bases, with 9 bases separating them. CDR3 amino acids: CASSPGIPNEKLFF. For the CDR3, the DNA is TGCGCCAGCAGCCCAGGGATCCCTAATGAAAAACTGTTTTTT.

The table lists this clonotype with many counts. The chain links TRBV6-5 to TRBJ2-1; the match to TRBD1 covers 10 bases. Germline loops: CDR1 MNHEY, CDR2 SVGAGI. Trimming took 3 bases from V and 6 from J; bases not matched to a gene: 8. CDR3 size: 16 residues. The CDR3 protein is CASSYDRGLAGNEQFF. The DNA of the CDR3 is TGTGCCAGCAGTTATGACAGGGGGCTTGCTGGCAATGAGCAGTTCTTC.

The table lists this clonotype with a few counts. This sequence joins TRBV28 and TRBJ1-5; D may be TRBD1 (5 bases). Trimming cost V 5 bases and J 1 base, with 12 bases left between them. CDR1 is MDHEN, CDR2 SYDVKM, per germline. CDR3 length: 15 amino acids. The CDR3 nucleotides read TGTGCCAGCAGTGGGACTGGTGGGAGCAATCAGCCCCAGCATTTT. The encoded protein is CASSGTGGSNQPQHF. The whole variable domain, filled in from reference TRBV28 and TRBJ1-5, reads DVKVTQSSRYLVKRTGEKVFLECVQDMDHENMFWYRQDPGLGLRLIYFSYDVKMKEKGDIPEGYSVSREKKERFSLILESASTNQTSMYLCASSGTGGSNQPQHFGDGTRLSIL.

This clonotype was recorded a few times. The CDR3 is CASSPTLPTKLHFF. CDR3 nucleotide sequence: TGCGCCAGCAGCCCAACCCTTCCGACGAAGCTGCATTTCTTT. This chain connects TRBV4-1 to TRBJ1-1; D remains unclear. Germline V lookup: CDR1 MGHRA, CDR2 YSYEKL. V gave up 4 bases and J gave up 13 bases, with 22 bases separating them. The CDR3 runs to 14 residues.

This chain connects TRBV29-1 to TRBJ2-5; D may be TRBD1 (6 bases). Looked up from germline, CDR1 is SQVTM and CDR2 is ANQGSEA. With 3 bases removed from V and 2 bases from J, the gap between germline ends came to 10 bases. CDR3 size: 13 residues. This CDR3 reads CSVDIGQQETQYF. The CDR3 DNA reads TGCAGCGTTGATATTGGACAGCAAGAGACCCAGTACTTC.

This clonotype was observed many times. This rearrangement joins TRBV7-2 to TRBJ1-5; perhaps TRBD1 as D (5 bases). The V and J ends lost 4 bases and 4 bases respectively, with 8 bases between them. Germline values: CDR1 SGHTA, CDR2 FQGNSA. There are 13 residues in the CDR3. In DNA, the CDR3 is TGTGCCAGCAGCTCGACAGTTAATCAGCCCCAGCATTTT. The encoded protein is CASSSTVNQPQHF.

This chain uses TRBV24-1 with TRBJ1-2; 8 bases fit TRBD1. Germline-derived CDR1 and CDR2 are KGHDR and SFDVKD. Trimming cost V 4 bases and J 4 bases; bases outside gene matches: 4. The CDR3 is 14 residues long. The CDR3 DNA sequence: TGTGCCACCAGTGACCTGGACAGGGCCTATGGCTACACCTTC. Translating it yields CATSDLDRAYGYTF.

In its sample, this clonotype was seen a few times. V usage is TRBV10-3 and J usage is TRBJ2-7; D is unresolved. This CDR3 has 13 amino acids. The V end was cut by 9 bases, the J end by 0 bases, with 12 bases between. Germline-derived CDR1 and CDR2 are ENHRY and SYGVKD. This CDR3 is CAIGPQNSYEQYF. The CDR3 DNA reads TGTGCCATAGGTCCCCAGAACTCCTACGAGCAGTACTTC.

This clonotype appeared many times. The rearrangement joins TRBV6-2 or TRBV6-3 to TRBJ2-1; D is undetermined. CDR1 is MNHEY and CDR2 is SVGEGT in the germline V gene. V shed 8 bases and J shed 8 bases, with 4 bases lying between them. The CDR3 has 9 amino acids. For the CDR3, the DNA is TGTGCCAGCGGGTATGAGCAGTTCTTC. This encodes CASGYEQFF.

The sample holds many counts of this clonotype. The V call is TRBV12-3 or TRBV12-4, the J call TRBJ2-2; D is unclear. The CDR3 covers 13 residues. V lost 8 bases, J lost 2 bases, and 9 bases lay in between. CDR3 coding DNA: TGTGCCAGCTACCTACTCAACACCGGGGAGCTGTTTTTT. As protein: CASYLLNTGELFF.

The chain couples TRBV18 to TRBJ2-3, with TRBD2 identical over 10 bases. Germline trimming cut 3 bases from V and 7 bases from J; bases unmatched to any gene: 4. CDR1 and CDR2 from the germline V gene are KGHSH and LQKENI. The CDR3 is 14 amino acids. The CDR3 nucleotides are TGTGCCAGCTCACCGCCTACTAGCGGGAATACGCAGTATTTT. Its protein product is CASSPPTSGNTQYF.

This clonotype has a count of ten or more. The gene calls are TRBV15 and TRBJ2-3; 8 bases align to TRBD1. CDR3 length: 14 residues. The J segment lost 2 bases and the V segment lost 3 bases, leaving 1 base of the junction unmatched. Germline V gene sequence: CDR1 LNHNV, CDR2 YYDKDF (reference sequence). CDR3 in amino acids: CATSRDRVTDTQYF. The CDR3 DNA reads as TGTGCCACCAGCAGGGACAGGGTCACAGATACGCAGTATTTT.

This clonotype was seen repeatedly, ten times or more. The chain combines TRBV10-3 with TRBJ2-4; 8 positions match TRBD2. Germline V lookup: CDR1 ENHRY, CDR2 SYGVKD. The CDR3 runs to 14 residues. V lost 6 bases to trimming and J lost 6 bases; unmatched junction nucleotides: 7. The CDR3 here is CAISQGRGGNIQYF. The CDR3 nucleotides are TGTGCCATCAGCCAGGGACGGGGGGGAAACATTCAGTACTTC.

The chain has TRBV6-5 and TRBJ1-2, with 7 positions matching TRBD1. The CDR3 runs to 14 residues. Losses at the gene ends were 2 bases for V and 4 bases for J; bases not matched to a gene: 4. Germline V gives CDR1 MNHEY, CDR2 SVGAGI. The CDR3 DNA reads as TGTGCCAGCAGTTACACGGGACAGAGCTATGGCTACACCTTC. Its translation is CASSYTGQSYGYTF.

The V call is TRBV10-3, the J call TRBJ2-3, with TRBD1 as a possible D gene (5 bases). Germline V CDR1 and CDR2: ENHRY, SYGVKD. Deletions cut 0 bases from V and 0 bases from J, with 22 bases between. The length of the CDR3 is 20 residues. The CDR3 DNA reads TGTGCCATCAGTGAGTCCGTTTCTGGGGCCAAGAGTATTAGCACAGATACGCAGTATTTT. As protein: CAISESVSGAKSISTDTQYF.

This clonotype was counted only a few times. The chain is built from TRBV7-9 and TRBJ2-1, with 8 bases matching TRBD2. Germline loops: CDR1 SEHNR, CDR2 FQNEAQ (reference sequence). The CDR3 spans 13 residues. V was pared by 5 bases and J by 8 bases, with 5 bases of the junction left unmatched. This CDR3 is CASSPGLEDEQFF. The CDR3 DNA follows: TGTGCCAGCAGCCCGGGACTAGAAGATGAGCAGTTCTTC.

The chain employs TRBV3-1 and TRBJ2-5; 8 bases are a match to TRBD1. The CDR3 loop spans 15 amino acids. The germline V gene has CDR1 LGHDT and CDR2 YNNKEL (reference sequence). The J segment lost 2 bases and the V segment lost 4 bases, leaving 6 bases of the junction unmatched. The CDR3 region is CASSRTGLSQETQYF. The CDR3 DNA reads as TGTGCCAGCAGCCGGACAGGGCTTTCTCAAGAGACCCAGTACTTC.

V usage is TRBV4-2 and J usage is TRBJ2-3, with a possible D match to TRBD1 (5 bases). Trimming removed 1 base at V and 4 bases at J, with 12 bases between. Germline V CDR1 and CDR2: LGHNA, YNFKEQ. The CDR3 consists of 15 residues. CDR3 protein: CASSQVSGMSDTQYF. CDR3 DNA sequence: TGTGCCAGCAGCCAAGTGTCAGGGATGTCAGATACGCAGTATTTT.